Each of the 23 T cell receptor beta chains below was sequenced from the same sample in a study of human T cells and chemical hapten exposure listed by TCRdb under 2021. The time point label for this specimen denotes: patch test 1, 2 weeks after DPC sensitization. What this sample's treatment or condition label stands for: therapeutic diphenylcyclopropenone sensitization with weekly scalp DPC. Receptors were amplified or captured by RACE. TCRdb lists the instrument as NextSeq 500. The public reads were reanalyzed by TCRdb: fastp trimming at Q25, MiXCR alignment, in-frame beta chains only. Merged by CDR3 protein, the rows form single entries marked with the most common genes and DNA. Present in this sample are 350,000 or so distinct CDR3 sequences, around 7% of which were seen just once. The biggest ten clones account for roughly 7.9% of the sample. The specimen comprised whole blood, sampled in connection with sensitization to the hapten diphenylcyclopropenone (DPC). All receptors derive from a woman aged 18-29 years with alopecia areata. Some clones in this sample may be carry-over from other donors' samples.

The chain joins TRBV6-6 to TRBJ2-3; perhaps TRBD2 as D (7 bases). This CDR3 comprises 18 residues. Germline V CDR1 and CDR2: MNHNY, SVGAGI (reference sequence). V dropped 2 bases and J dropped 0 bases, with 18 bases sitting between them. The CDR3 nucleotides are TGTGCCAGCAGTTACAGGGGTAGGGGGGGATCTAGCACAGATACGCAGTATTTT. Protein: CASSYRGRGGSSTDTQYF.

V gene TRBV25-1 combines with J gene TRBJ2-1; weak D call: TRBD1 (6 bases). The V and J ends lost 2 bases and 0 bases respectively, with 17 bases between them. CDR1 is MGHDK, CDR2 SYGVNS, per germline. This CDR3 has 18 residues. The CDR3 coding sequence is TGTGCCAGCAGTGAAACCCCAGACAGGTCCAGCTCCTACAATGAGCAGTTCTTC. Amino acids: CASSETPDRSSSYNEQFF.

This clonotype was seen a single time. The chain uses TRBV5-1 and TRBJ1-1; the D gene is possibly TRBD1 (6 bases). This CDR3 contains 14 residues. Germline CDR1 SGHRS, CDR2 YFSETQ. Trimming cost V 4 bases and J 1 base, with 11 bases left between them. CDR3 residues: CASSETGSNTEAFF. In nucleotides, the CDR3 is TGCGCCAGCAGCGAAACAGGGTCGAACACTGAAGCTTTCTTT.

In its sample, this clonotype was seen a few times. The V call is TRBV5-4, the J call TRBJ2-1; D remains unclear. Per germline, CDR1 SGHNT and CDR2 YYREEE (reference sequence). V was pared by 4 bases and J by 4 bases, with 15 bases between. The CDR3 is 15 residues long. The CDR3 spells CASSPARWAYNEQFF. In DNA, the CDR3 is TGTGCCAGCAGCCCGGCTAGGTGGGCTTACAATGAGCAGTTCTTC.

This clonotype was seen a few times. The rearrangement uses TRBV20-1 and TRBJ1-2; D may be TRBD1 (6 bases). V was shortened by 3 bases and J by 0 bases, with 11 bases between the two germline ends. The CDR3 loop spans 14 amino acids. Germline V gene data show CDR1 as DFQATT and CDR2 as SNEGSKA (reference sequence). CDR3 sequence reads: CSARLGTPNYGYTF. CDR3 DNA sequence: TGCAGTGCTAGGCTCGGGACACCTAACTATGGCTACACCTTC.

V and J are TRBV7-9 and TRBJ1-5; D perhaps matches TRBD1 (5 bases). V shed 3 bases and J shed 6 bases, with 12 bases lying between them. The CDR3 runs to 14 residues. Germline V lookup: CDR1 SEHNR, CDR2 FQNEAQ (reference sequence). In DNA, the CDR3 is TGTGCCAGCAGCTTGGGGCATGGGGCTCAGCCCCAGCATTTT. This translates into CASSLGHGAQPQHF.

This clonotype occurred many times. The chain employs TRBV10-3 and TRBJ2-3, with TRBD1 matching 8 bases. This CDR3 contains 12 residues. The germline V gene has CDR1 ENHRY and CDR2 SYGVKD. V trimming: 11 bases; J trimming: 4 bases; junction bases outside the gene matches: 5. CDR3 protein: CASRGPADTQYF. CDR3 in DNA: TGTGCCTCCAGGGGGCCGGCAGATACGCAGTATTTT.

The rearrangement uses TRBV7-2 and TRBJ2-3, with 12 bases identical to TRBD1. The CDR3 extends over 16 amino acids. After removal of 5 bases from V and 3 bases from J, the junction contained 6 bases not matched to a gene. Germline V gives CDR1 SGHTA, CDR2 FQGNSA. Written as DNA, the CDR3 is TGTGCCAGCAGCCCCCGGGACAGGGGGCTGACAGATACGCAGTATTTT. Translation gives CASSPRDRGLTDTQYF.

This clonotype turned up a few times. The DNA for the CDR3 is TGTGCCAGCAGTTCCGAAGGGGGCGAGACCCAGTACTTC. Residues: CASSSEGGETQYF. This chain connects TRBV2 to TRBJ2-5; TRBD1 matches at 7 bases. Germline trimming cut 5 bases from V and 5 bases from J; bases unmatched to any gene: 5. The CDR3 has 13 amino acids. Germline values: CDR1 SNHLY, CDR2 FYNNEI.

The rearrangement uses TRBV5-1 and TRBJ1-4; D remains ambiguous. This CDR3 is 14 amino acids long. Germline lookup yields CDR1 SGHRS and CDR2 YFSETQ. The V end was cut by 0 bases, the J end by 5 bases, with 8 bases between. CDR3 region: CASSLAGSNEKLFF. In DNA, the CDR3 is TGCGCCAGCAGCTTGGCGGGGTCGAATGAAAAACTGTTTTTT.

This clonotype was observed at least ten times. The rearrangement joins TRBV7-2 to TRBJ2-3; perhaps TRBD2 as D (7 bases). The CDR3 is made up of 16 amino acids. Trimming left V 1 base short and J 5 bases short, with 16 bases between. Germline assignment: CDR1 SGHTA and CDR2 FQGNSA. CDR3 region: CASSLGLGGARDTQYF. CDR3 sequence (DNA): TGTGCCAGCAGCTTAGGGTTAGGGGGGGCCAGAGATACGCAGTATTTT.

This clonotype was counted at least ten times. V is TRBV7-2 and J is TRBJ2-3, with no clear D. CDR3 size: 13 residues. Germline CDR1 and CDR2: SGHTA and FQGNSA. Trimming cost V 4 bases and J 4 bases, with 9 bases left between them. CDR3 coding DNA: TGTGCCAGCAGCTCAAATTACGCAGATACGCAGTATTTT. Its protein product is CASSSNYADTQYF.

Many counts were recorded for this clonotype. The chain carries TRBV7-8 and TRBJ2-3, with no clear D. Trimming cost V 4 bases and J 5 bases, with 19 bases left between them. Germline loops: CDR1 SGHVS, CDR2 FQNEAQ. The CDR3 consists of 16 residues. The CDR3 coding sequence is TGTGCCAGCAGCTCCCCGCCCGGACGCACGGAAGATACGCAGTATTTT. Translated: CASSSPPGRTEDTQYF.

This chain's CDR3 is CASSLEASLLPKETQYF. The CDR3 nucleotides read TGTGCCAGCAGCTTGGAGGCTTCTCTCCTCCCTAAAGAGACCCAGTACTTC. The chain joins TRBV5-6 to TRBJ2-5; D call uncertain. V was shortened by 0 bases and J by 3 bases, with 18 bases between the two germline ends. CDR3 length equals 17 residues. Germline lookup yields CDR1 SGHDT and CDR2 YYEEEE.

V is TRBV6-2 or TRBV6-3 and J is TRBJ1-4, with 8 bases identical to TRBD1. This CDR3 region has 15 residues. CDR1 and CDR2 from the germline V gene are MNHEY and SVGEGT. Unmatched junction bases numbered 2, after V lost 2 bases and J lost 3 bases. The CDR3 spells CASSYLGQANEKLFF. The DNA for the CDR3 is TGTGCCAGCAGTTACCTGGGACAGGCTAATGAAAAACTGTTTTTT.

This clonotype showed up just a few times. This sequence joins TRBV27 and TRBJ2-2, with D uncertain. The CDR3 has 13 residues. Trimming took off 1 base at V and 7 bases at J, with 7 bases between the two ends. Germline loops: CDR1 MNHEY, CDR2 SMNVEV (reference sequence). The CDR3 DNA follows: TGTGCCAGCAGTTTATTTGGGTACGGGGAGCTGTTTTTT. Amino acids: CASSLFGYGELFF.

This clonotype was observed a handful of times. J is TRBJ2-7 and V is TRBV6-6, with D perhaps given as TRBD1 or TRBD2 (7 bases each). The CDR3 spans 13 residues. Germline loops: CDR1 MNHNY, CDR2 SVGAGI (reference sequence). The V end was cut by 6 bases, the J end by 3 bases, with 12 bases between. DNA of the CDR3: TGTGCCAGCAGCAGGGGGGGGAACTACGAGCAGTACTTC. It yields the protein CASSRGGNYEQYF.

Ten or more counts support this clonotype. CDR3 sequence reads: CASSRTRQGTGELFF. The CDR3 DNA reads as TGTGCCAGCAGCCGAACCCGACAGGGCACCGGGGAGCTGTTTTTT. J is TRBJ2-2 and V is TRBV6-2 or TRBV6-3, with 7 bases fitting TRBD1. CDR1 MNHEY and CDR2 SVGEGT come from the germline V gene. The CDR3 is made up of 15 amino acids. With V trimmed by 6 bases and J by 4 bases, 8 bases remained unmatched.

The sample holds many counts of this clonotype. The chain couples TRBV7-2 to TRBJ2-3; D not resolved. Trimming removed 5 bases from V and 2 bases from J, with 14 bases in between. CDR1 is SGHTA, CDR2 FQGNSA, per germline. This CDR3 has 15 residues. The CDR3 coding sequence is TGTGCCAGCAGCCCGTTGAGCGAAACCACAGATACGCAGTATTTT. Amino acid sequence: CASSPLSETTDTQYF.

This clonotype was detected only a few times. The chain joins TRBV6-1 to TRBJ2-3; 10 nucleotides align to TRBD2. V dropped 6 bases and J dropped 1; count of bases not matched to a gene: 4. The CDR3 covers 15 residues. CDR1 is MNHNS, CDR2 SASEGT, per germline. DNA of the CDR3: TGTGCCAGCAGGTCCACTAGCGGGGGCACAGATACGCAGTATTTT. Encoded protein: CASRSTSGGTDTQYF.

This clonotype was picked up a small number of times. This rearrangement joins TRBV4-2 to TRBJ2-1, with D possibly matching TRBD2 (6 bases). Germline-derived CDR1 and CDR2 are LGHNA and YNFKEQ. This CDR3 has 17 residues. V lost 0 bases to trimming and J lost 2 bases, with 14 bases between them. The CDR3 here is CASSQEGRGEPYNEQFF. DNA for the CDR3: TGTGCCAGCAGCCAAGAGGGGCGCGGGGAACCCTACAATGAGCAGTTCTTC.

The table lists this clonotype with many counts. The gene calls are TRBV5-4 and TRBJ2-1, with TRBD2 matching 9 bases. Germline-derived CDR1 and CDR2 are SGHNT and YYREEE (reference sequence). V trimming: 4 bases; J trimming: 8 bases; junction bases outside the gene matches: 7. CDR3 length: 14 residues. The DNA for the CDR3 is TGTGCCAGCAGCGTTGCGGGGGGGAAGGATGAGCAGTTCTTC. Its translation is CASSVAGGKDEQFF. Full variable domain (missing parts from reference TRBV5-4 and TRBJ2-1): ETGVTQSPTHLIKTRGQQVTLRCSSQSGHNTVSWYQQALGQGPQFIFQYYREEENGRGNFPPRFSGLQFPNYSSELNVNALELDDSALYLCASSVAGGKDEQFFGPGTRLTVL.

There are a few counts of this clonotype. The CDR3, as DNA: TGTGCCATCAGTGGAGACCCGAACACTGAAGCTTTCTTT. Translation: CAISGDPNTEAFF. The genes are TRBV10-3 and TRBJ1-1; D remains ambiguous. Trimming left V 4 bases short and J 1 base short, with 7 bases between. The CDR3 length is 13 residues. The V gene's germline CDR1 is ENHRY and CDR2 SYGVKD.